These 25 T cell receptor beta chains came from one sample sequenced in a study of blood T cells in healthy people across ages. A sample-barcoded 5' primer and a J-beta primer mix were used in a second PCR of roughly 6 to 12 cycles. MiXCR was run by TCRdb on the 5' RACE reads, yielding one entry per CDR3 protein. The data contain roughly 1.7 million distinct CDR3 sequences, roughly 32% of them seen just once; the ten biggest clones take up about 11%. Material: blood. The receptor set was obtained from a woman aged 25 to 45 in good health.

This chain joins TRBV12-3 or TRBV12-4 and TRBJ2-3; possibly TRBD2 for D (5 bases). This CDR3 spans 15 amino acids. Trimming removed 8 bases from V and 0 bases from J, with 15 bases in between. The CDR3 nucleotides are TGTGCCAGCTCAGCTAGCTCGACAAGCACAGATACGCAGTATTTT. Protein product: CASSASSTSTDTQYF.

The CDR3 nucleotides read TGCAGTGCTAGAGATCGGGATCGCCTACCCCTCCACTTT. As protein: CSARDRDRLPLHF. The J gene is TRBJ1-6, the V gene TRBV20-1, with D unclear. The CDR3 has 13 amino acids. The germline CDR1 and CDR2 sequences are DFQATT and SNEGSKA (reference sequence). V lost 0 bases to trimming and J lost 12 bases, with 12 bases between them.

The V and J genes are TRBV20-1 and TRBJ1-2; no clear D. Trimming stripped 3 bases from V and 4 bases from J, with 6 bases between. This CDR3 region has 11 residues. Germline-derived CDR1 and CDR2 are DFQATT and SNEGSKA (reference sequence). As DNA, the CDR3 is TGCAGTGCTAGTTCGGGCTATGGCTACACCTTC. Its translation is CSASSGYGYTF.

This clonotype was found once. CDR3 in amino acids: CASSPRTGSLNSPLHF. The DNA for the CDR3 is TGTGCCAGCAGTCCCCGGACAGGGAGCCTTAATTCACCCCTCCACTTT. This chain links TRBV27 with TRBJ1-6, with 8 bases matching TRBD1. V was pared by 5 bases and J by 6 bases, with 9 bases of the junction left unmatched. The CDR3 extends over 16 amino acids. The V gene's germline CDR1 is MNHEY and CDR2 SMNVEV (reference sequence).

The chain is built from TRBV14 and TRBJ2-1, with D possibly being TRBD1 (6 bases). Germline loops: CDR1 SGHDN, CDR2 FVKESK. The CDR3 has 14 amino acids. V dropped 2 bases and J dropped 13 bases, with 18 bases sitting between them. CDR3 bases: TGTGCCAGCAGCCAACTACAGGGACCGGAGACCCAGTTCTTC. It codes for CASSQLQGPETQFF.

The gene calls are TRBV12-3 or TRBV12-4 and TRBJ1-5, with D possibly being TRBD1 (5 bases). V lost 7 bases and J lost 4, with 8 bases in between. The CDR3 extends over 12 amino acids. CDR3 in amino acids: CASNYRNQPQHF. The CDR3 nucleotides are TGTGCCAGCAACTACAGGAATCAGCCCCAGCATTTT.

To note about this clonotype: A much larger clone differs by one base, so this may be a read error. The V gene is TRBV4-1, the J gene TRBJ2-7; D gene ambiguous. The CDR3 runs 13 residues. Germline V CDR1 and CDR2: MGHRA, YSYEKL. As DNA, the CDR3 is TGCGTCAGCAGCCACATACAGTCCTACGAGCAGTACTTC. Translating it yields CVSSHIQSYEQYF.

Details on this clonotype: A junction boundary mismatches the germline segment, possibly from a read error. V usage is TRBV6-1 and J usage is TRBJ2-5; weak D call: TRBD1 (6 bases). The CDR3 is made up of 15 amino acids. Looked up from germline, CDR1 is MNHNS and CDR2 is SASEGT. The CDR3 DNA is TGTACCAGCAGCGAGTCTTGGGACACCGAAGAGACCCAGTACTTC. Its translation: CTSSESWDTEETQYF.

This clonotype was seen many times. V and J are TRBV27 and TRBJ2-7; 7 positions agree with TRBD2. Germline values: CDR1 MNHEY, CDR2 SMNVEV (reference sequence). The CDR3 contains 14 residues. Trimming at V came to 4 bases and at J to 4 bases, leaving 7 bases not matched to a gene. The CDR3 loop reads CASSYVTSPYEQYF. CDR3 nucleotides: TGTGCCAGCAGTTATGTGACTAGCCCATACGAGCAGTACTTC.

The rearrangement links TRBV28 to TRBJ1-5; TRBD1 agrees at 8 bases. J gave up 1 base and V 6 bases, and 5 bases lay outside the gene matches. The CDR3 totals 15 residues. Germline assignment: CDR1 MDHEN and CDR2 SYDVKM. DNA for the CDR3: TGTGCCAGCAGCAGGACAGGGTCGAGCAATCAGCCCCAGCATTTT. Translated, it gives CASSRTGSSNQPQHF.

This chain connects TRBV3-1 to TRBJ2-7; 9 positions agree with TRBD2. V dropped 1 base and J dropped 2; count of bases not matched to a gene: 9. Per germline, CDR1 LGHDT and CDR2 YNNKEL (reference sequence). The CDR3 loop spans 17 amino acids. The CDR3 DNA reads as TGTGCCAGCAGCCAAGTACGGTGGACTAGCGAAACCTACGAGCAGTACTTC. Protein sequence: CASSQVRWTSETYEQYF.

The chain recombines TRBV10-1 with TRBJ2-7; D might be TRBD1 or TRBD2, each matching 5 bases. Trimming pared 11 bases from V and 7 bases from J, leaving 15 bases between. The CDR3 is made up of 11 amino acids. Germline V gives CDR1 WNHNN, CDR2 SYGVQD (reference sequence). The chain's CDR3 is CAGDVYREQYF. CDR3 in DNA: TGCGCCGGGGACGTCTATAGGGAGCAGTACTTC.

The rearrangement uses TRBV20-1 and TRBJ2-1, with 15 nucleotides matching TRBD2. The CDR3 covers 18 residues. V shed 4 bases and J 6 bases; nucleotides not matched to a gene: 13. CDR1 and CDR2 (germline): DFQATT, SNEGSKA (reference sequence). CDR3 in DNA: TGCAGTGCTATCGCGGGACTAGCGGGGGGCCAAGCCCTCAATGAGCAGTTCTTC. Translated: CSAIAGLAGGQALNEQFF.

This chain connects TRBV9 to TRBJ1-6; 7 bases match TRBD1. Germline values: CDR1 SGDLS, CDR2 YYNGEE. The CDR3 consists of 15 residues. The V and J ends lost 4 bases and 7 bases, in that order; junction bases with no gene match: 8. Here the CDR3 reads CASSPSGQSNSPLHF. The CDR3, as DNA: TGTGCCAGCAGCCCCTCGGGACAGTCAAATTCACCCCTCCACTTT.

This clonotype was counted at least ten times. This chain uses TRBV6-6 with TRBJ2-7; 11 nucleotides align to TRBD1. Germline V gene data show CDR1 as MNHNY and CDR2 as SVGAGI (reference sequence). CDR3 length: 15 residues. J lost 5 bases, V lost 5 bases, and 8 bases had no gene match. The CDR3 sequence is CASSHRGQGEDEQYF. Written as DNA, the CDR3 is TGTGCCAGCAGTCACAGGGGACAGGGGGAGGACGAGCAGTACTTC.

This rearrangement joins TRBV18 to TRBJ2-7; TRBD1 or TRBD2 may be the D gene (5 bases each). The CDR3 has 14 residues. The V gene lost 3 bases and the J gene lost 3 bases, with 12 bases spanning the gap. CDR1 KGHSH and CDR2 LQKENI come from the germline V gene. The CDR3 loop reads CASSPGTDGYEQYF. The CDR3, as DNA: TGTGCCAGCTCACCCGGGACGGATGGCTACGAGCAGTACTTC.

This clonotype was seen more than once but under ten times. The chain employs TRBV5-1 and TRBJ2-3; D not certain. The germline V gene has CDR1 SGHRS and CDR2 YFSETQ. The CDR3 has 15 residues. The V gene lost 4 bases and the J gene lost 4 bases, with 16 bases spanning the gap. CDR3 nucleotides: TGCGCCAGCAGCGGACGCGGCAGTTCGCCAGATACGCAGTATTTT. Translating gives CASSGRGSSPDTQYF.

The chain joins TRBV6-5 to TRBJ1-2; D is ambiguous. Trimming pared 0 bases from V and 2 bases from J, leaving 7 bases between. Germline loops: CDR1 MNHEY, CDR2 SVGAGI. The CDR3 spans 14 residues. CDR3 amino acids: CASSYSIRNYGYTF. CDR3 coding DNA: TGTGCCAGCAGTTACTCGATTAGGAACTATGGCTACACCTTC.

The chain couples TRBV7-2 to TRBJ2-1, with D perhaps being TRBD1 or TRBD2 (7 bases each). This CDR3 region has 17 residues. Trimming left V 3 bases short and J 4 bases short, with 19 bases between. CDR1 is SGHTA and CDR2 is FQGNSA in the germline V gene. This CDR3 is CTSSFRGGGSGYNEQFF. The CDR3 DNA sequence: TGTACCAGCAGCTTTAGAGGGGGCGGGAGTGGGTACAATGAGCAGTTCTTC.

The V and J genes are TRBV20-1 and TRBJ1-4; TRBD1 matches at 7 bases. The CDR3 runs to 14 residues. Germline V gene lookup returns CDR1 DFQATT and CDR2 SNEGSKA (reference sequence). J was trimmed by 4 bases and V by 5 bases; bases with no gene match: 7. In nucleotides, the CDR3 is TGCAGTGCTCATCCAGGGGGTGGTAATGAAAAACTGTTTTTT. This sequence encodes CSAHPGGGNEKLFF.

This clonotype was picked up a small number of times. The J gene is TRBJ2-1, the V gene TRBV20-1; 7 bases line up with TRBD1. Germline V gives CDR1 DFQATT, CDR2 SNEGSKA (reference sequence). The V segment lost 1 base and the J segment 7 bases; nucleotides outside the gene matches: 7. This CDR3 contains 14 residues. The CDR3 DNA sequence: TGCAGTGCTAGAGGACAGGGCCTTGGTAATGAGCAGTTCTTC. Its translation: CSARGQGLGNEQFF.

V and J are TRBV28 and TRBJ2-7, with TRBD2 as a possible D gene (6 bases). This CDR3 contains 14 residues. Germline-derived CDR1 and CDR2 are MDHEN and SYDVKM. Trimming pared 3 bases from V and 6 bases from J, leaving 15 bases between. CDR3 DNA sequence: TGTGCCAGCAGTTTTGCCCTTGGGGGAGGCGAGCAGTACTTC. Its protein is CASSFALGGGEQYF. The entire variable domain, with the rest obtained from reference TRBV28 and TRBJ2-7, is as follows: DVKVTQSSRYLVKRTGEKVFLECVQDMDHENMFWYRQDPGLGLRLIYFSYDVKMKEKGDIPEGYSVSREKKERFSLILESASTNQTSMYLCASSFALGGGEQYFGPGTRLTVT.

This clonotype was counted at least ten times. The chain has TRBV29-1 and TRBJ2-7; perhaps D is TRBD1 or TRBD2 (5 bases each). V lost 4 bases and J 2 bases, leaving 9 bases between the germline ends. This CDR3 comprises 12 residues. From germline, CDR1 is SQVTM and CDR2 ANQGSEA. CDR3 sequence: CSVGWDPYEQYF. CDR3 nucleotides: TGCAGCGTTGGGTGGGACCCCTACGAGCAGTACTTC.

V and J are TRBV4-1 and TRBJ2-1, with 7 bases fitting TRBD2. Germline trimming cut 1 base from V and 0 bases from J; bases unmatched to any gene: 6. The CDR3 extends over 17 amino acids. The germline CDR1 and CDR2 sequences are MGHRA and YSYEKL. CDR3 residues: CASSQGVLAVSYNEQFF. The CDR3 DNA sequence: TGCGCCAGCAGCCAAGGTGTGCTAGCGGTCTCCTACAATGAGCAGTTCTTC.

CDR3: CASSLQGPGYNEQFF. DNA for the CDR3: TGTGCCAGCAGTTTACAGGGGCCCGGATACAATGAGCAGTTCTTC. The chain links TRBV27 to TRBJ2-1, with a weak D call TRBD1 (6 bases). This CDR3 comprises 15 residues. V shed 2 bases and J shed 4 bases, with 12 bases lying between them. Germline V gene sequence: CDR1 MNHEY, CDR2 SMNVEV (reference sequence).